A single sample is the source of the 14 T cell receptor beta chains below, sequenced in a study of T cell repertoires in cytomegalovirus infection. TCRdb redid the calling of the reads with MiXCR, one entry per CDR3 protein. The sample carries 350,000 to 450,000 distinct CDR3 sequences, approximately 18% recorded once. Sequencing used PBMCs. These receptors were collected from a human donor in good health (CMV status not recorded). Some clones in this sample may be carry-over from other donors' samples.

This clonotype was picked up many times. V usage is TRBV12-3 or TRBV12-4 and J usage is TRBJ2-4; D is unclear. This CDR3 contains 14 residues. Trimming cost V 7 bases and J 0 bases, with 10 bases left between them. The CDR3 nucleotides are TGTGCCAGCACCAAAAAGGGAGCCAAAAACATTCAGTACTTC. Protein product: CASTKKGAKNIQYF.

This clonotype has ten or more counts. The chain has TRBV7-2 and TRBJ1-1, with 7 bases aligning to TRBD1. Germline loops: CDR1 SGHTA, CDR2 FQGNSA. The CDR3 consists of 15 residues. V dropped 5 bases and J dropped 5; count of bases not matched to a gene: 11. The CDR3 DNA is TGTGCCAGCAGCATCCGACAGGGAAGTAGGACTGAAGCTTTCTTT. It is translated as CASSIRQGSRTEAFF. The whole variable domain, remainder taken from reference TRBV7-2 and TRBJ1-1, is GAGVSQSPSNKVTEKGKDVELRCDPISGHTALYWYRQSLGQGLEFLIYFQGNSAPDKSGLPSDRFSAERTGGSVSTLTIQRTQQEDSAVYLCASSIRQGSRTEAFFGQGTRLTVV.

This clonotype was found many times. CDR3 amino acids: CASSLVGGNQPQHF. CDR3 bases: TGTGCCAGCAGTTTAGTTGGCGGCAATCAGCCCCAGCATTTT. V is TRBV12-3 or TRBV12-4 and J is TRBJ1-5; D remains unclear. V was trimmed by 1 base and J by 2 bases, leaving 6 bases between them. The CDR3 is made up of 14 amino acids.

A few counts support this clonotype. The chain recombines TRBV12-3 or TRBV12-4 with TRBJ2-2; TRBD1 aligns across 12 bases. CDR3 size: 15 residues. V lost 6 bases, J lost 8 bases, and 7 bases stayed unmatched. The CDR3 loop is CASRPGTGGAGELFF. In DNA, the CDR3 is TGTGCCAGCAGGCCCGGGACAGGGGGCGCGGGGGAGCTGTTTTTT.

This chain joins TRBV6-4 and TRBJ2-7; tentative D call: TRBD1 (5 bases). The germline V gene has CDR1 MRHNA and CDR2 SNTAGT. The CDR3 sequence is 11 residues long. V lost 7 bases and J lost 6, with 10 bases in between. CDR3 protein: CASIGVGEQYF. The CDR3 DNA is TGTGCCAGCATAGGGGTCGGCGAGCAGTACTTC.

This clonotype was seen ten or more times. The rearrangement links TRBV7-7 to TRBJ2-5; D is unclear. Trimming took 1 base from V and 1 from J, leaving 7 bases between them. CDR1 SSHAT and CDR2 FNYEAQ come from the germline V gene (reference sequence). The CDR3 is 14 amino acids. CDR3 region: CASSLDIAQETQYF. DNA of the CDR3: TGTGCCAGCAGCTTAGACATAGCCCAAGAGACCCAGTACTTC. The full variable domain, its missing parts supplied by reference TRBV7-7 and TRBJ2-5, is GAGVSQSPRYKVTKRGQDVTLRCDPISSHATLYWYQQALGQGPEFLTYFNYEAQPDKSGLPSDRFSAERPEGSISTLTIQRTEQRDSAMYRCASSLDIAQETQYFGPGTRLLVL.

This clonotype was counted ten times or more. This CDR3 is CASSLEPTNEKLFF. CDR3 DNA: TGTGCCAGCAGCTTAGAACCAACTAATGAAAAACTGTTTTTT. The chain carries TRBV11-2 and TRBJ1-4; D uncertain. This CDR3 region has 14 residues. Trimming left V 0 bases short and J 0 bases short, with 2 bases between. Germline loops: CDR1 SGHAT, CDR2 FQNNGV. Variable domain in full (rest from reference TRBV11-2 and TRBJ1-4): EAGVAQSPRYKIIEKRQSVAFWCNPISGHATLYWYQQILGQGPKLLIQFQNNGVVDDSQLPKDRFSAERLKGVDSTLKIQPAKLEDSAVYLCASSLEPTNEKLFFGSGTQLSVL.

This clonotype has more than one count but fewer than ten. This sequence joins TRBV7-2 and TRBJ1-5, with a weak D call TRBD1 (5 bases). CDR1 is SGHTA, CDR2 FQGNSA, per germline. The CDR3 covers 13 residues. The V and J ends lost 6 bases and 11 bases respectively, with 17 bases between them. The CDR3 is CASSRGGLGAQHF. The CDR3 DNA follows: TGTGCCAGCAGTCGGGGCGGACTCGGGGCCCAGCATTTT. Full variable domain (missing parts from reference TRBV7-2 and TRBJ1-5): GAGVSQSPSNKVTEKGKDVELRCDPISGHTALYWYRQSLGQGLEFLIYFQGNSAPDKSGLPSDRFSAERTGGSVSTLTIQRTQQEDSAVYLCASSRGGLGAQHFGDGTRLSIL.

Many counts were recorded for this clonotype. This rearrangement joins TRBV7-2 to TRBJ2-3; no firm D call. Germline V gives CDR1 SGHTA, CDR2 FQGNSA. V was clipped by 2 bases and J by 2 bases, with 8 bases between them. This CDR3 has 14 amino acids. CDR3 DNA sequence: TGTGCCAGCAGCTTAAGTTTCCTCACAGATACGCAGTATTTT. It translates to CASSLSFLTDTQYF.

This clonotype was picked up one time. The chain has TRBV10-3 and TRBJ2-7, with D possibly TRBD2 on 5 matching bases. Trimming stripped 6 bases from V and 1 base from J, with 10 bases between. This CDR3 has 13 residues. From germline, CDR1 is ENHRY and CDR2 SYGVKD. CDR3 region: CAIRGDTSYEQYF. The DNA for the CDR3 is TGTGCCATCAGGGGAGACACTTCCTACGAGCAGTACTTC.

V usage is TRBV29-1 and J usage is TRBJ1-5; D remains ambiguous. Germline CDR1 reads SQVTM; CDR2 reads ANQGSEA. CDR3 length: 13 amino acids. The V end lost 4 bases, the J end lost 7 bases, and 14 bases lay between the germline ends. CDR3 region: CSVGGEAGQPQHF. The CDR3 DNA follows: TGCAGCGTTGGAGGCGAGGCCGGGCAGCCCCAGCATTTT.

The J gene is TRBJ1-5, the V gene TRBV18; 7 nucleotides match TRBD1. Germline CDR1 and CDR2: KGHSH and LQKENI. There are 14 residues in the CDR3. Trimming took 2 bases from V and 6 from J; bases not matched to a gene: 4. The CDR3 region is CASSPDRAGQPQHF. DNA for the CDR3: TGTGCCAGCTCACCAGACAGGGCCGGTCAGCCCCAGCATTTT.

J is TRBJ1-1 and V is TRBV30; D remains unclear. Trimming took 3 bases from V and 0 from J, leaving 14 bases between them. This CDR3 has 15 residues. Germline V gene data show CDR1 as GTSNPN and CDR2 as SVGIG (reference sequence). CDR3 nucleotide sequence: TGTGCCTGGAGAGGCCCCAGGTTCGTGAACACTGAAGCTTTCTTT. It encodes CAWRGPRFVNTEAFF.

About this clonotype itself: This clone may be a read error of a much larger clone one base away. The chain combines TRBV6-8 with TRBJ2-7, with D unresolved. Trimming removed 5 bases from V and 2 bases from J, with 10 bases in between. Germline CDR1 is MNHGY and CDR2 is SAAAGT. The CDR3 length is 13 residues. CDR3 residues: CASSTGETYEQYV. The CDR3 nucleotides are TGTGCCAGCAGTACGGGCGAGACCTACGAGCAGTACGTC.